The T cell receptor beta chain described here comes from a study of T cell repertoires in cytomegalovirus infection (dated 2019 in TCRdb). Concerning the study at large: The HLA type of each donor mattered for the analysis, because public TCR beta signatures pointed to carriage of CMV infection along with the matching HLA type. Broader findings and caveats from the paper: The ex vivo response was dominated by HLA-C-restricted CMV-specific TCR beta clonotypes, which also provided the single most frequent clonotype in two of eight donors. In both this cohort and an independent cohort of 352 donors, the cumulative frequency of public TCR beta family members distinguished carriers of CMV infection plus the relevant HLA type.

This clonotype was counted a few times. Its antigen is unknown. Per-base quality was not reported, and no clone a single base away is much larger than it. Sequenced on an Illumina HiSeq 1500. TCRdb reanalyzed the raw reads on its own, using fastp at Q25 for trimming and MiXCR for clone calling, and kept in-frame beta chains. Each entry merges the rows of one CDR3 protein and shows their most common DNA and genes. Present in this sample are 150,000 to 200,000 distinct CDR3 sequences, over 25% of which were seen just once. The ten top clones hold 31% of the sample. The CDR3, from cysteine to phenylalanine, totals 14 residues. The DNA shown is the 42-base CDR3, in frame from base 1. The germline V gene (reference sequence) provides CDR1 LNHDA and CDR2 SQIVND. Trimming costs V 6 bases and J 3 bases, and their ends lie 12 bases apart.

The chain couples TRBV19 to TRBJ1-5, with the D gene not clear enough to name. Sequenced material: PBMCs. This receptor was taken from a human donor in good health (CMV status not recorded). Some clones in this sample may be carry-over from other donors' samples. The nucleotide sequence is TGTGCCAGTAGGGATACAAGCTTCAATCAGCCCCAGCATTTT. Its protein is CASRDTSFNQPQHF.